Below are 18 T cell receptor beta chains sequenced from a single sample in a study of regulatory T cells in long-lasting Graves disease. Library construction for TCR beta used iRepertoire HTBI primers and Arm-PCR of CDR3 regions. Each CDR3 protein gets one entry after TCRdb re-called the multiplex PCR reads with MiXCR. In the table there are about 560,000 distinct CDR3 sequences, approximately 16% of which are singletons. The time point: newly diagnosed GD, antithyroid drugs for less than 3 months. Isolated PBMC RNA provided the starting material for the TCR library. This same sample was also part of a study on T cells in Graves' hyperthyroidism and ophthalmopathy.

Sequenced here: peripheral blood mononuclear cells (PBMCs), sampled at new diagnosis, from a patient treated with antithyroid drugs. These receptors came from a man between 18 and 35 years old with Graves disease.

CDR3 loop: CSATSTASTYADTQYF. CDR3 in DNA: TGCAGTGCGACCTCGACGGCTAGCACGTATGCAGATACGCAGTATTTT. The chain recombines TRBV20-1 with TRBJ2-3; the D gene is possibly TRBD2 (5 bases). V lost 6 bases and J lost 4, with 23 bases in between. Germline V gives CDR1 DFQATT, CDR2 SNEGSKA (reference sequence). There are 16 residues in the CDR3.

This clonotype was counted between two and nine times. The chain links TRBV28 to TRBJ2-7; 8 bases agree with TRBD1. Germline V lookup: CDR1 MDHEN, CDR2 SYDVKM. The CDR3 spans 16 residues. V was pared by 7 bases and J by 1 base, with 12 bases of the junction left unmatched. The CDR3 loop is CASTDSLGTGSYEQYF. DNA for the CDR3: TGTGCCAGCACCGATTCGTTGGGGACAGGTTCCTACGAGCAGTACTTC.

Here the CDR3 DNA reads TGTGCCAGCAGTGATTTAGGAGCGGGAGGGCGCTCCTACAATGAGCAGTTCTTC. Translation: CASSDLGAGGRSYNEQFF. This chain joins TRBV27 and TRBJ2-1, with 10 bases lining up with TRBD2. The CDR3 covers 18 residues. V gave up 5 bases and J gave up 0 bases; unmatched junction bases: 10. Germline V lookup: CDR1 MNHEY, CDR2 SMNVEV (reference sequence).

This clonotype showed up many times. The chain has TRBV20-1 and TRBJ2-1; possibly TRBD2 for D (6 bases). Trimming took off 2 bases at V and 7 bases at J, with 18 bases between the two ends. This CDR3 spans 15 amino acids. The germline gives CDR1 DFQATT, CDR2 SNEGSKA (reference sequence). The CDR3 here is CSARFGDHRGNEQFF. CDR3 nucleotides: TGCAGTGCTAGATTTGGAGACCATCGGGGGAATGAGCAGTTCTTC.

This chain connects TRBV7-6 to TRBJ2-7; 10 bases are a match to TRBD2. Germline CDR1 and CDR2: SGHVS and FNYEAQ. The CDR3 is 15 amino acids. The V segment lost 5 bases and the J segment 2 bases; nucleotides outside the gene matches: 6. In nucleotides, the CDR3 is TGTGCCAGCAGCCCTTCTGGACTAGCGGCCTACGAGCAGTACTTC. As protein: CASSPSGLAAYEQYF. The full variable domain, with the rest looked up from reference TRBV7-6 and TRBJ2-7, is GAGVSQSPRYKVTKRGQDVALRCDPISGHVSLYWYRQALGQGPEFLTYFNYEAQQDKSGLPNDRFSAERPEGSISTLTIQRTEQRDSAMYRCASSPSGLAAYEQYFGPGTRLTVT.

V and J are TRBV6-1 and TRBJ1-1; D is unresolved. CDR3 length: 14 residues. In germline, CDR1 is MNHNS, CDR2 SASEGT. The germline V and J ends were trimmed by 7 bases and 7 bases, with 19 bases remaining between them. The CDR3 reads CASNTHSRNVEAFF. The CDR3 DNA reads as TGTGCCAGCAACACACATAGCAGAAATGTTGAAGCTTTCTTT.

This rearrangement joins TRBV5-1 to TRBJ2-1; 11 bases align to TRBD2. Germline assignment: CDR1 SGHRS and CDR2 YFSETQ. The junction had 12 bases not matched to a gene; V was cut back by 6 bases and J by 10 bases. The CDR3 has 15 residues. DNA for the CDR3: TGCGCCAGCACCGGACTAGCGGGTTCGTCGGGGGAGCAGTTCTTC. Amino acid sequence: CASTGLAGSSGEQFF.

This clonotype was seen many times. This sequence joins TRBV20-1 and TRBJ2-1; D is undetermined. The CDR3 is made up of 17 amino acids. Germline CDR1 and CDR2: DFQATT and SNEGSKA (reference sequence). The V end lost 0 bases, the J end lost 8 bases, and 23 bases lay between the germline ends. The CDR3 sequence: CSARDFLTPTGSYEQFF. CDR3 DNA sequence: TGCAGTGCTAGAGACTTTTTAACCCCAACGGGCAGCTATGAGCAGTTCTTC.

The sample holds many counts of this clonotype. This chain connects TRBV2 to TRBJ2-7; D is uncertain. This CDR3 is 12 amino acids long. Trimming pared 4 bases from V and 4 bases from J, leaving 8 bases between. Germline V gene lookup returns CDR1 SNHLY and CDR2 FYNNEI. In nucleotides, the CDR3 is TGTGCCAGCAGTGGAAATGGGTACGAGCAGTACTTC. Translated: CASSGNGYEQYF.

V usage is TRBV19 and J usage is TRBJ1-6, with TRBD1 matching over 9 bases. This CDR3 is built from 16 residues. V lost 3 bases, J lost 7 bases, and 7 bases stayed unmatched. Germline V gives CDR1 LNHDA, CDR2 SQIVND (reference sequence). CDR3 protein: CASSIRTGARNSPLHF. CDR3 DNA: TGTGCCAGTAGTATTCGGACAGGGGCGCGGAATTCACCCCTCCACTTT.

This sequence joins TRBV20-1 and TRBJ2-1; D is perhaps TRBD2 (5 bases). V was cut by 5 bases and J by 15 bases, with 26 bases left in between. Germline V CDR1 and CDR2: DFQATT, SNEGSKA (reference sequence). The CDR3 has 14 residues. The CDR3 loop reads CSAWRTFRSPFPFF. CDR3 in DNA: TGCAGTGCTTGGCGGACTTTTCGAAGTCCATTCCCGTTCTTC.

J is TRBJ2-2 and V is TRBV24-1; D is perhaps TRBD1 or TRBD2 (5 bases each). The CDR3 contains 14 residues. V lost 12 bases and J lost 5, with 18 bases in between. In germline, CDR1 is KGHDR, CDR2 SFDVKD. The CDR3 reads CAPPTGPDTGELFF. Here the CDR3 DNA reads TGTGCCCCCCCTACGGGGCCGGATACCGGGGAGCTGTTTTTT.

The V gene is TRBV3-1, the J gene TRBJ2-3, with 9 bases fitting TRBD2. CDR1 LGHDT and CDR2 YNNKEL come from the germline V gene (reference sequence). V gave up 2 bases and J gave up 5 bases; unmatched junction bases: 8. The CDR3 contains 16 residues. The CDR3: CASSQSGAGGLDTQYF. The DNA for the CDR3 is TGTGCCAGCAGCCAATCTGGAGCGGGAGGATTAGATACGCAGTATTTT.

The sample holds a few counts of this clonotype. Compared with germline, one end of the junction differs, possibly owing to a read error. The CDR3 sequence is CAGSLSPNTQYF. CDR3 nucleotides: TGTGCCGGCAGCTTATCCCCGAATACGCAGTATTTT. V and J are TRBV7-2 and TRBJ2-1; the D is unclear. The tail of the sequence fits TRBJ2-3 better, so the J call may be wrong. Germline V gene lookup returns CDR1 SGHTA and CDR2 FQGNSA. CDR3 length: 12 amino acids.

The V and J genes are TRBV11-3 and TRBJ2-6, with 12 bases aligning to TRBD2. Trimming took 8 bases from V and 1 from J; bases not matched to a gene: 12. The CDR3 is 19 residues long. The germline V gene has CDR1 SGHNT and CDR2 YENEEA. CDR3 residues: CASRRESLAGGSGANVLTF. The CDR3 region has the DNA TGTGCCAGCCGACGAGAGTCACTAGCGGGAGGATCTGGGGCCAACGTCCTGACTTTC.

This clonotype has ten or more counts. The gene calls are TRBV12-3 or TRBV12-4 and TRBJ2-3; no reliable D call. The CDR3 is made up of 15 amino acids. Deletions cut 5 bases from V and 0 bases from J, with 12 bases between. In nucleotides, the CDR3 is TGTGCCAGCAGTCCTGGACGGTCTAGCACAGATACGCAGTATTTT. Translated: CASSPGRSSTDTQYF.

This chain connects TRBV7-9 to TRBJ2-1; TRBD2 matches 9 bases. The CDR3 sequence is 16 residues long. The V and J ends lost 5 bases and 7 bases, in that order; junction bases with no gene match: 12. CDR1 is SEHNR and CDR2 is FQNEAQ in the germline V gene (reference sequence). This CDR3 reads CASSQTSGTWWNEQFF. In nucleotides, the CDR3 is TGTGCCAGCAGCCAGACTAGCGGAACGTGGTGGAATGAGCAGTTCTTC.

In its sample, this clonotype was seen many times. The chain joins TRBV18 to TRBJ1-1; D unclear. CDR3 length equals 15 residues. The germline V gene has CDR1 KGHSH and CDR2 LQKENI. The germline V and J ends were trimmed by 1 base and 3 bases, with 12 bases remaining between them. The CDR3 bases are TGTGCCAGCTCACCACAATCGGGGTGGGACACTGAAGCTTTCTTT. Its translation: CASSPQSGWDTEAFF. Variable domain in full (rest from reference TRBV18 and TRBJ1-1): NAGVMQNPRHLVRRRGQEARLRCSPMKGHSHVYWYRQLPEEGLKFMVYLQKENIIDESGMPKERFSAEFPKEGPSILRIQQVVRGDSAAYFCASSPQSGWDTEAFFGQGTRLTVV.